Presented here are 15 T cell receptor beta chains from one specimen sequenced in a study of T-cell reconstitution after alpha-beta-depleted transplantation in children (dated by TCRdb to about 2016). The library came from PCR. The sequencer was an Illumina HiSeq 2500. To normalize quantification of the TCRbeta repertoire, the TCR libraries were built with molecular barcoding that relied on unique molecular identifiers. Through fastp at Q25 and MiXCR, TCRdb rebuilt clones from the public reads, retaining in-frame beta chains. Rows merge per CDR3 protein into single entries with the most common DNA and genes. Present in this sample are over 550,000 distinct CDR3 sequences, about 10% of which were seen just once. Approximately 4.1% of the sample goes to the ten largest clones. Sequences were derived from PBMCs from the stem cell graft donor, sampled from the stem cell graft. The receptors were gathered from a human donor who donated a stem cell graft to a child with acute myeloid leukemia.

This clonotype was seen more than once but under ten times. The rearrangement joins TRBV10-2 to TRBJ1-5; possibly TRBD1 for D (5 bases). The V gene's germline CDR1 is WSHSY and CDR2 SAAADI. The CDR3 contains 16 residues. V was cut by 1 base and J by 1 base, with 11 bases left in between. The CDR3 DNA is TGCGCCAGCAGTGAGTTTGGGGGGTTGAGCAATCAGCCCCAGCATTTT. This sequence encodes CASSEFGGLSNQPQHF.

In its sample, this clonotype was seen a few times. This chain joins TRBV5-1 and TRBJ1-1, with D uncertain. V lost 4 bases, J lost 6 bases, and 16 bases lay in between. CDR1 is SGHRS, CDR2 YFSETQ, per germline. The CDR3 is 14 amino acids. CDR3 sequence (DNA): TGCGCCAGCAGCCACCCGGGTTCAGAAGCTGAAGCTTTCTTT. The encoded protein is CASSHPGSEAEAFF.

This clonotype was observed many times. The chain recombines TRBV13 with TRBJ2-1, with D tentatively TRBD2 (5 bases). There are 14 residues in the CDR3. The germline gives CDR1 PRHDT, CDR2 FYEKMQ (reference sequence). With 10 bases removed from V and 0 bases from J, the gap between germline ends came to 13 bases. As DNA, the CDR3 is TGTGCCACTAAAGCGGACTCCTCCTACAATGAGCAGTTCTTC. Translated, it gives CATKADSSYNEQFF.

This clonotype occurred many times. CDR3 protein: CASSQRTSGSGLETQYF. Here the CDR3 DNA reads TGCGCCAGCAGCCAAAGGACTAGCGGGAGCGGTTTGGAGACCCAGTACTTC. The chain employs TRBV4-3 and TRBJ2-5; 13 nucleotides agree with TRBD2. V was pared by 2 bases and J by 5 bases, with 8 bases of the junction left unmatched. The CDR3 has 17 residues. Germline V gene data show CDR1 as LGHNA and CDR2 as YSLEER.

Here the CDR3 reads CATSKEAGGNQPQHF. CDR3 nucleotides: TGTGCCACCAGCAAAGAGGCCGGGGGCAATCAGCCCCAGCATTTT. This rearrangement joins TRBV15 to TRBJ1-5; the D is unclear. Trimming removed 4 bases at V and 2 bases at J, with 12 bases between. CDR3 length: 15 amino acids. Germline assignment: CDR1 LNHNV and CDR2 YYDKDF (reference sequence).

This chain connects TRBV25-1 to TRBJ1-5; 7 bases line up with TRBD1. Trimming at V came to 1 base and at J to 4 bases, leaving 22 bases not matched to a gene. The germline CDR1 and CDR2 sequences are MGHDK and SYGVNS. This CDR3 is 21 amino acids long. CDR3 residues: CASSESGIEGDSRELNQPQHF. CDR3 coding DNA: TGTGCCAGCAGTGAATCGGGAATCGAAGGGGACAGCCGGGAGCTTAATCAGCCCCAGCATTTT.

The chain employs TRBV20-1 and TRBJ1-5; TRBD1 is a possible D gene (5 bases). From germline, CDR1 is DFQATT and CDR2 SNEGSKA (reference sequence). There are 15 residues in the CDR3. V lost 0 bases, J lost 2 bases, and 11 bases lay in between. CDR3 DNA sequence: TGCAGTGCTAGAGATGCAGGGTTAGGCAATCAGCCCCAGCATTTT. It translates to CSARDAGLGNQPQHF.

This clonotype was seen more than once but under ten times. The rearrangement joins TRBV4-3 to TRBJ1-1; D is uncertain. Deletions cut 0 bases from V and 6 bases from J, with 11 bases between. Germline CDR1 and CDR2: LGHNA and YSLEER. This CDR3 is 14 amino acids long. The CDR3 sequence: CASSQEADTSEAFF. Written as DNA, the CDR3 is TGCGCCAGCAGCCAAGAGGCAGACACGTCTGAAGCTTTCTTT.

This clonotype was counted ten times or more. The chain carries TRBV15 and TRBJ2-5; TRBD2 matches 7 bases. Germline V gene sequence: CDR1 LNHNV, CDR2 YYDKDF (reference sequence). With V trimmed by 2 bases and J by 3 bases, 9 bases remained unmatched. The CDR3 loop spans 16 amino acids. CDR3 sequence reads: CATSRLGGLGKETQYF. CDR3 coding DNA: TGTGCCACCAGCAGATTAGGCGGACTAGGGAAAGAGACCCAGTACTTC.

There are many counts of this clonotype. The rearrangement uses TRBV11-1 and TRBJ2-7; TRBD2 agrees at 11 bases. Unmatched junction bases numbered 5, after V lost 5 bases and J lost 2 bases. The CDR3 sequence is 15 residues long. CDR1 is SGHAT and CDR2 is FQDESV in the germline V gene (reference sequence). The CDR3 nucleotides are TGTGCCAGCAGCGCTACTAGCGGGAGCCCCTACGAGCAGTACTTC. Protein product: CASSATSGSPYEQYF. Using reference TRBV11-1 and TRBJ2-7 for the parts outside the CDR3, the full variable domain is EAEVAQSPRYKITEKSQAVAFWCDPISGHATLYWYRQILGQGPELLVQFQDESVVDDSQLPKDRFSAERLKGVDSTLKIQPAELGDSAMYLCASSATSGSPYEQYFGPGTRLTVT.

This clonotype was detected a few times. CDR3 nucleotides: TGCAGCGTCCAAATCCCCACCAGCGGGAGAAGTGATGAGCAGTTCTTC. Its protein is CSVQIPTSGRSDEQFF. This rearrangement joins TRBV29-1 to TRBJ2-1; 8 bases map to TRBD2. V lost 6 bases and J lost 8; bases outside the gene matches: 18. Germline V CDR1 and CDR2: SQVTM, ANQGSEA. The CDR3 runs 16 residues.

This clonotype was seen many times. V is TRBV20-1 and J is TRBJ2-3, with 11 bases matching TRBD2. This CDR3 comprises 17 residues. The germline gives CDR1 DFQATT, CDR2 SNEGSKA (reference sequence). V was clipped by 4 bases and J by 5 bases; unmatched bases: 14. CDR3 DNA: TGCAGTGCTAACACGGCCGGGCTAGCGGGAGGAATAGATACGCAGTATTTT. Its protein product is CSANTAGLAGGIDTQYF.

The V gene is TRBV27, the J gene TRBJ2-5, with D possibly being TRBD2 (5 bases). Germline values: CDR1 MNHEY, CDR2 SMNVEV (reference sequence). The V gene lost 1 base and the J gene lost 1 base, with 10 bases spanning the gap. The CDR3 has 15 amino acids. CDR3 loop: CASSLYGITQETQYF. The CDR3 DNA reads TGTGCCAGCAGTTTATACGGGATAACCCAAGAGACCCAGTACTTC.

This clonotype was observed a handful of times. This chain links TRBV4-2 with TRBJ2-3; D is possibly TRBD2 (5 bases). CDR3 length: 16 amino acids. Trimming removed 4 bases from V and 3 bases from J, with 17 bases in between. The germline gives CDR1 LGHNA, CDR2 YNFKEQ. The DNA for the CDR3 is TGTGCCAGCAGCCTTAACGGAGCTAGGAGGACAGATACGCAGTATTTT. Its protein is CASSLNGARRTDTQYF.

This clonotype appeared a few times. The chain uses TRBV29-1 and TRBJ2-7, with D unresolved. Germline V gives CDR1 SQVTM, CDR2 ANQGSEA. V dropped 5 bases and J dropped 2 bases, with 10 bases sitting between them. The CDR3 runs to 12 residues. CDR3 DNA sequence: TGCAGCGTTACGGACGGCACCTACGAGCAGTACTTC. Residues: CSVTDGTYEQYF.